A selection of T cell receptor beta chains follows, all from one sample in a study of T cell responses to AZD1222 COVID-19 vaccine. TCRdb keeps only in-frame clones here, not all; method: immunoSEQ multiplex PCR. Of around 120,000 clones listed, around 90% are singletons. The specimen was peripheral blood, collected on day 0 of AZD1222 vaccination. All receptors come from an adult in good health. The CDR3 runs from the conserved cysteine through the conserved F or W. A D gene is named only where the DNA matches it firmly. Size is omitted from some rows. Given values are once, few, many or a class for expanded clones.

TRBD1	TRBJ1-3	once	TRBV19	TGTGCCAGTAGTATAGTCGGCAGGGGGCTGAACACCATATATTTT	CASSIVGRGLNTIYF
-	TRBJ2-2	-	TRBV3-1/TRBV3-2	TGTGCCAGCAGCCGACGACAGCCGAACACCGGGGAGCTGTTTTTT	CASSRRQPNTGELFF
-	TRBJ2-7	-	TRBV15	TGTGCCACCAGGAAAGGGCCGAACTACGAGCAGTACTTC	CATRKGPNYEQYF
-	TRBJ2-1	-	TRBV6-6	TGTGCCAGCACCCCAGCGGCTAGCTCCTACAATGAGCAGTTCTTC	CASTPAASSYNEQFF
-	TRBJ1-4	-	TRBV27	TGTGCCAGCACAGCGAAGGTCGGAGAAAAACTGTTTTTT	CASTAKVGEKLFF
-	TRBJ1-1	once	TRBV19	TGTGCCAGTAGTGCTGACCAGCTCGGGAACACTGAAGCTTTCTTT	CASSADQLGNTEAFF
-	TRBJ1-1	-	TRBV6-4	TGTGCCAGCTCAAAGGAGGGGATGAGGGGTGGCAGTTCTGAAGCTTTCTTT	CASSKEGMRGGSSEAFF
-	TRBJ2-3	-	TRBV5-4	TGTGCCAGCAGCTTGACGGCGGCAGATACGCAGTATTTT	CASSLTAADTQYF
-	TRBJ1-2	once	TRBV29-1	TGCAGCGTTGAAGGAGGGTATTATGGCTACACCTTC	CSVEGGYYGYTF
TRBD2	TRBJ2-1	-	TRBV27	TGTGCCAGCAGTTCACAAGCGGGAGTCATACATAATGAGCAGTTCTTC	CASSSQAGVIHNEQFF
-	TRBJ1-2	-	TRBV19	TGTGCCAGTAGTCCCCAGGGTACGAATGATGGCTACACCTTC	CASSPQGTNDGYTF
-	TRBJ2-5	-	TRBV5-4	TGTGCCAGCAGCTTGGAAACGTACCAAGAGACCCAGTACTTC	CASSLETYQETQYF
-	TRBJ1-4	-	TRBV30	TGTGCCTGGAGTGTACGGGGGCTAGCGGGCGAAAAACTGTTTTTT	CAWSVRGLAGEKLFF
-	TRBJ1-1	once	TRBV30	TGTGCCTGGAGTGTGTTTCTTGAAGCTTTCTTT	CAWSVFLEAFF
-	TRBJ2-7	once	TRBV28	TGTGCCAGCAGTTTGATCCACGAGCAGTACTTC	CASSLIHEQYF
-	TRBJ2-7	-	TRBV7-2	TGTGCCAGCAGCCGGGACGGACTTTCCTACGAGCAGTACTTC	CASSRDGLSYEQYF
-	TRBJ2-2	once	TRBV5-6	TGTGCCAGCAGCCCCCCTTCGAACACCGGGGAGCTGTTTTTT	CASSPPSNTGELFF
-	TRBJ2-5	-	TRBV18	TGTGCCAGCTCACCCGGTCGGGGGAGTGAGACCCAGTACTTC	CASSPGRGSETQYF
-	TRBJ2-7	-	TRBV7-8	TGTGCCAGCAGCTTAGCCGCGACAGACTACGAGCAGTACTTC	CASSLAATDYEQYF
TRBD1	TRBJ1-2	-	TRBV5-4	TGTGCCAGCAGCTTGGACAGGGGTTATGGCTACACCTTC	CASSLDRGYGYTF
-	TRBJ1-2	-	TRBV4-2	TGTGCCAGCAGCCCAGGACTTCAGGGAGATGGCTACACCTTC	CASSPGLQGDGYTF
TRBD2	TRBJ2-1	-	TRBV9	TGTGCCAGCAGCGGAGGGACTAGCCGGGGGAATGAGCAGTTCTTC	CASSGGTSRGNEQFF
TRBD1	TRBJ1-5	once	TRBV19	TGTGCCAGTAGTATTGAGGGACTGGACAGGGTTGCCTATCAGCCCCAGCATTTT	CASSIEGLDRVAYQPQHF
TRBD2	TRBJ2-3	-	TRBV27	TGTGCCAGCAGTTTAAGAGGACTAGCCGGAGATACGCAGTATTTT	CASSLRGLAGDTQYF
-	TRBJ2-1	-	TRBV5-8	TGTGCCAGCAGCCACCGGACGGCCAGGTTGGGTTACAATGAGCAGTTCTTC	CASSHRTARLGYNEQFF
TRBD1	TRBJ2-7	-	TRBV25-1	TGTGCCAGCAGTGACCTCGGACAGGGGGCGCAGTACTTC	CASSDLGQGAQYF